The 20 T cell receptor beta chains listed next were all sequenced from one sample in a study of lymphopenia after photon versus proton radiotherapy. TCRdb's table, derived via immunoSEQ multiplex PCR, lists solely in-frame clones and lacks some. The sample has 160,000 or so clones, 70% to 90% seen once. The specimen was peripheral blood, collected from a patient treated with photon-based radiotherapy. These receptors were collected from a middle-aged man with gastric cancer.

The CDR3 DNA is TGTGCCAGCAGTGCCTACAGGGGCTCCCGGCTAGCGAACTCCTACGAGCAGTACTTC. Amino acids: CASSAYRGSRLANSYEQYF. J is TRBJ2-7 and V is TRBV28, with D maybe TRBD1 (7 bases). The length of the CDR3 is 19 residues. V was shortened by 5 bases and J by 0 bases, with 26 bases between the two germline ends. Per germline, CDR1 MDHEN and CDR2 SYDVKM.

The V call is TRBV27, the J call TRBJ2-5, with D perhaps given as TRBD1 or TRBD2 (6 bases each). The germline gives CDR1 MNHEY, CDR2 SMNVEV (reference sequence). The CDR3 extends over 17 amino acids. Trimming took 3 bases from V and 5 from J, leaving 22 bases between them. CDR3 in DNA: TGTGCCAGCAGTTTGGTCGGGGGCGGGGCAGGTGGGGAGACCCAGTACTTC. Encoded protein: CASSLVGGGAGGETQYF.

This clone appeared once. This chain uses TRBV30 with TRBJ2-7, with 8 bases matching TRBD2. Germline trimming cut 3 bases from V and 1 base from J; bases unmatched to any gene: 5. Germline V lookup: CDR1 GTSNPN, CDR2 SVGIG (reference sequence). The CDR3 consists of 14 residues. In DNA form, the CDR3 reads TGTGCCTGGAGCCGTAGCGGGAATTCCTACGAGCAGTACTTC. Translation: CAWSRSGNSYEQYF. Complete variable domain (other parts from reference TRBV30 and TRBJ2-7): SQTIHQWPATLVQPVGSPLSLECTVEGTSNPNLYWYRQAAGRGLQLLFYSVGIGQISSEVPQNLSASRPQDRQFILSSKKLLLSDSGFYLCAWSRSGNSYEQYFGPGTRLTVT.

The V and J genes are TRBV7-2 and TRBJ1-2, with D perhaps TRBD1 (5 bases). V lost 5 bases and J 7 bases, leaving 14 bases between the germline ends. Germline values: CDR1 SGHTA, CDR2 FQGNSA. CDR3 length: 13 residues. This chain's CDR3 is CASSLQGRSGYTF. DNA of the CDR3: TGTGCCAGCAGCCTTCAGGGAAGGAGTGGCTACACCTTC.

V is TRBV14 and J is TRBJ2-7, with D possibly being TRBD2 (6 bases). This CDR3 contains 13 residues. V gave up 0 bases and J gave up 7 bases, with 10 bases separating them. CDR1 and CDR2 from the germline V gene are SGHDN and FVKESK. The CDR3 region is CASSQDLGREQYF. CDR3 nucleotides: TGTGCCAGCAGCCAAGATCTGGGGAGGGAGCAGTACTTC. Full variable domain (remainder filled in from reference TRBV14 and TRBJ2-7): EAGVTQFPSHSVIEKGQTVTLRCDPISGHDNLYWYRRVMGKEIKFLLHFVKESKQDESGMPNNRFLAERTGGTYSTLKVQPAELEDSGVYFCASSQDLGREQYFGPGTRLTVT.

The chain joins TRBV5-5 to TRBJ1-2, with a possible D match to TRBD1 (6 bases). V shed 0 bases and J shed 4 bases, with 13 bases lying between them. CDR1 and CDR2 (germline): SGHKS, YYEKEE (reference sequence). This CDR3 has 15 amino acids. The CDR3 spells CASSLGGGVSYGYTF. The CDR3 region has the DNA TGTGCCAGCAGCTTGGGAGGGGGAGTATCCTATGGCTACACCTTC.

The chain has TRBV6-4 and TRBJ2-5; D assignment may be TRBD1 or TRBD2 (5 bases each). V was clipped by 6 bases and J by 4 bases, with 18 bases between them. Germline CDR1 MRHNA, CDR2 SNTAGT. This CDR3 has 15 amino acids. The CDR3 DNA reads TGTGCCAGCAGCCGCCTTGGGACGGCGAGAGAGACCCAGTACTTC. Its translation is CASSRLGTARETQYF.

The chain carries TRBV18 and TRBJ1-1; possibly TRBD1 for D (5 bases). Trimming cost V 3 bases and J 3 bases, with 11 bases left between them. This CDR3 contains 14 residues. Per the germline V gene, CDR1 is KGHSH and CDR2 is LQKENI. The CDR3 sequence: CASSPYRSDTEAFF. As DNA, the CDR3 is TGTGCCAGCTCACCGTACAGGAGCGACACTGAAGCTTTCTTT.

This chain joins TRBV28 and TRBJ1-5, with a possible D match to TRBD1 (6 bases). V was clipped by 1 base and J by 7 bases, with 20 bases between them. The CDR3 is 17 amino acids. The germline gives CDR1 MDHEN, CDR2 SYDVKM. CDR3 in amino acids: CASSLSGQPITDQPQHF. The CDR3 DNA sequence: TGTGCCAGCAGTTTATCTGGACAGCCTATAACGGACCAGCCCCAGCATTTT.

The chain links TRBV18 to TRBJ2-7; D remains ambiguous. V lost 3 bases to trimming and J lost 3 bases, with 9 bases between them. The CDR3 runs to 13 residues. Germline V gene sequence: CDR1 KGHSH, CDR2 LQKENI. CDR3 in amino acids: CASSPLTRYEQYF. The CDR3 DNA reads TGTGCCAGCTCACCCCTTACCCGCTACGAGCAGTACTTC. The entire variable domain, with the rest obtained from reference TRBV18 and TRBJ2-7, is as follows: NAGVMQNPRHLVRRRGQEARLRCSPMKGHSHVYWYRQLPEEGLKFMVYLQKENIIDESGMPKERFSAEFPKEGPSILRIQQVVRGDSAAYFCASSPLTRYEQYFGPGTRLTVT.

The J gene is TRBJ1-4, the V gene TRBV6-6; TRBD1 agrees at 11 bases. This CDR3 is built from 14 residues. Germline CDR1 reads MNHNY; CDR2 reads SVGAGI (reference sequence). V shed 6 bases, J shed 8 bases, and the junction held 5 bases outside the gene matches. In DNA, the CDR3 is TGTGCCAGCAGACGGACAGGGGGCGACGAAAAACTGTTTTTT. Translated, it gives CASRRTGGDEKLFF.

This chain uses TRBV5-5 with TRBJ1-1, with a weak D call TRBD1 (5 bases). The CDR3 is made up of 15 amino acids. V shed 1 base and J shed 10 bases, with 20 bases lying between them. Per the germline V gene, CDR1 is SGHKS and CDR2 is YYEKEE (reference sequence). CDR3 DNA sequence: TGTGCCAGCAGCTTGTCCGGGACGTTGGAAAGTGGAGCTTTCTTT. Translation: CASSLSGTLESGAFF.

This rearrangement joins TRBV18 to TRBJ1-1; the D is unclear. The CDR3 spans 14 residues. CDR1 and CDR2 (germline): KGHSH, LQKENI. V was shortened by 2 bases and J by 1 base, with 8 bases between the two germline ends. CDR3 region: CASSPGLQNTEAFF. As DNA, the CDR3 is TGTGCCAGCTCACCAGGCCTACAGAACACTGAAGCTTTCTTT.

J is TRBJ1-2 and V is TRBV7-9; no clear D. V was clipped by 1 base and J by 1 base, with 13 bases between them. The CDR3 has 16 amino acids. Germline assignment: CDR1 SEHNR and CDR2 FQNEAQ (reference sequence). CDR3 in DNA: TGTGCCAGCAGCTTAGGCACCAGCCGGGTTAACTATGGCTACACCTTC. Amino acids: CASSLGTSRVNYGYTF.

V usage is TRBV4-2 and J usage is TRBJ2-7, with 11 bases matching TRBD2. This CDR3 is 18 amino acids long. V was pared by 4 bases and J by 3 bases, with 14 bases of the junction left unmatched. The V gene's germline CDR1 is LGHNA and CDR2 YNFKEQ. DNA of the CDR3: TGTGCCAGCAGCCGAGAAGCTTCTAGGGGACTAGCGGACTACGAGCAGTACTTC. Translated: CASSREASRGLADYEQYF.

The chain recombines TRBV9 with TRBJ2-3; D may be TRBD2 (7 bases). CDR1 and CDR2 (germline): SGDLS, YYNGEE. This CDR3 contains 17 residues. Trimming removed 4 bases at V and 0 bases at J, with 18 bases between. CDR3 coding DNA: TGTGCCAGCAGCCCGAGGGGGGCTAGCGGAAGCACAGATACGCAGTATTTT. Encoded protein: CASSPRGASGSTDTQYF.

V gene TRBV18 combines with J gene TRBJ1-2; 9 positions agree with TRBD1. In germline, CDR1 is KGHSH, CDR2 LQKENI. The CDR3 sequence is 17 residues long. V was pared by 3 bases and J by 3 bases, with 11 bases of the junction left unmatched. The CDR3 nucleotides are TGTGCCAGCTCACCCCGGACAGGGGAAGGGTTCGACTATGGCTACACCTTC. It encodes CASSPRTGEGFDYGYTF.

This clone was observed once. The chain employs TRBV18 and TRBJ1-3; TRBD1 matches at 9 bases. Per the germline V gene, CDR1 is KGHSH and CDR2 is LQKENI. V lost 5 bases to trimming and J lost 2 bases; unmatched junction nucleotides: 4. The CDR3 is made up of 15 amino acids. CDR3: CASSSTGGPGNTIYF. The CDR3 nucleotides read TGTGCCAGCTCATCCACAGGGGGCCCTGGAAACACCATATATTTT. The full variable domain, in which reference TRBV18 and TRBJ1-3 provide the parts outside the CDR3, is NAGVMQNPRHLVRRRGQEARLRCSPMKGHSHVYWYRQLPEEGLKFMVYLQKENIIDESGMPKERFSAEFPKEGPSILRIQQVVRGDSAAYFCASSSTGGPGNTIYFGEGSWLTVV.

The chain is built from TRBV11-2 and TRBJ1-1; D is ambiguous. CDR1 SGHAT and CDR2 FQNNGV come from the germline V gene. CDR3 length: 15 residues. Trimming removed 5 bases at V and 3 bases at J, with 16 bases between. This CDR3 reads CASSPQPGGDTEAFF. The CDR3 nucleotides are TGTGCCAGCAGCCCCCAACCCGGCGGCGACACTGAAGCTTTCTTT.

A single count supports this clone. The chain carries TRBV19 and TRBJ2-7; TRBD2 matches 13 bases. V shed 6 bases, J shed 6 bases, and the junction held 8 bases outside the gene matches. CDR1 is LNHDA, CDR2 SQIVND, per germline (reference sequence). The CDR3 extends over 15 amino acids. The CDR3 bases are TGTGCCAGTAGCCGACTAGCGGGAGGTTCCGGCGAGCAGTACTTC. Protein: CASSRLAGGSGEQYF. Complete variable domain (other parts from reference TRBV19 and TRBJ2-7): DGGITQSPKYLFRKEGQNVTLSCEQNLNHDAMYWYRQDPGQGLRLIYYSQIVNDFQKGDIAEGYSVSREKKESFPLTVTSAQKNPTAFYLCASSRLAGGSGEQYFGPGTRLTVT.